This T cell receptor beta chain was sequenced in a study of vaccination and CD4 T cells after COVID-19. Cultured CD4+ T cell DNA underwent sequencing with the Oncomine TCR Beta short-read assay. TCRdb recomputed calls from the PCR reads with MiXCR, one row per CDR3 protein. The sample records about 15,000 distinct CDR3 sequences, 40% to 55% being singletons. Details on this clonotype: Its specificity is unknown.

Regarding treatment: approximately 9-day PBMC culture with coronavirus spike peptide pools or control peptides (ViraFEST assay). This receptor was identified in a human donor who had recovered from COVID-19. The sequencing used CD4+ T cells from blood, cultured in vitro, collected before SARS-CoV-2 vaccination.

Written as DNA, the CDR3 is TGCAGCGCACCGGGACAGGGGGCAGATACGCAGTATTTT. Its translation: CSAPGQGADTQYF. The V and J genes are TRBV29-1 and TRBJ2-3; 11 bases match TRBD1. In germline, CDR1 is SQVTM, CDR2 ANQGSEA. CDR3 length: 13 residues. V shed 7 bases and J 4 bases; nucleotides not matched to a gene: 4.